This T cell receptor (beta chain) was found in a study of cytomegalovirus exposure and HLA in healthy donors listed by TCRdb under 2017. Background for the entire study: According to a later analysis, the 100 to 150 validation repertoires were produced on the same platform as the 666 repertoires of the first cohort. The study aimed to test whether signatures of past pathogen exposure could be identified by cataloging public T cell receptors. A separate validation cohort of roughly 130 different subjects was used in addition to the 666-subject first cohort. To predict cytomegalovirus infection status, the study combined high-throughput TCR immunosequencing, statistical association of individual TCRs with disease status, and machine learning. What the work shows at the level of the full study, not this receptor alone: In both the original and validation cohorts, the classifier was reported to diagnose cytomegalovirus status with high specificity and sensitivity. While some public TCRs were present in many individuals, most TCR sequences turned up only very rarely across donors. According to the authors, the approach could potentially be generalized to other disease states and immunological phenotypes. A total of fewer than 200 TCR beta chains were listed by the study as associated with cytomegalovirus. All 130 or so repertoires were used to score co-occurrence in the validation cohort in a later analysis, because that analysis had no HLA typing for the cohort. In a later analysis, TCRs clustered in the first cohort were found to also tend to co-occur in the approximately 120 validation repertoires, with 94% of cluster scores above 0. In vitro tests confirmed that three of the cytomegalovirus-associated TCR beta chains recognize cytomegalovirus antigens.

Donors formed part of the validation cohort, which comprised 120 subjects and was distinct from the first cohort of under 850 subjects. Library creation used the immunoSEQ multiplex PCR assay. From the authors' description of their analysis: A statistical classification framework was developed to diagnose cytomegalovirus status using the catalog of TCR beta chain sequences. TCRdb provides this immuneACCESS table in a form limited to in-frame rearrangements. Some clones are lacking; in checked studies, under half of them reflect an unresolved V gene, and why the rest are absent is not known. The V and J calls and clone size come from that table; D and trimming were worked out from the DNA. This sample holds over 150,000 clones; 85% were observed only once. In total, the top ten clones hold 15% to 20% of the sample. As concerns this clone: Its antigen remains unidentified. No base quality values were provided; no much bigger clone lies one nucleotide off.

The specimen was PBMCs. This TCR came from a man aged 18 to 35 in good health and CMV-seropositive.

The sequenced DNA is TGTGCCAGCAGCTCCGGACTATCAGAGACCCAGTACTTC. This is translated as CASSSGLSETQYF. The rearranged chain carries TRBV7-3 and TRBJ2-5; TRBD2 is perhaps the D gene, given 6 matching bases. Reading from cysteine to phenylalanine, the CDR3 counts 13 amino acids. The read is trimmed to its CDR3 DNA, 39 bases read in frame from base 1. Trimming costs V 4 bases and J 4 bases, and their ends lie 10 bases apart. CDR1 SGHTA and CDR2 FQGTGA are derived from the germline V gene.